The sequence of this TCR beta chain was determined in a study of OX40 agonist ivuxolimab in advanced cancers. On the study more broadly: Each dose-escalation patient presented with hepatocellular carcinoma, melanoma, renal cell or head and neck cancer.

Sequencing used immunoSEQ multiplex PCR; TCRdb keeps in-frame clones, though not all of them. The data contain 65,000 to 95,000 clones, around 80% of them singletons. CDR1 is SGHTS, CDR2 YDEGEE, per germline. The CDR3 contains 13 residues. Trimming took 3 bases from V and 4 from J, leaving 10 bases between them. This specimen was CD4+ or CD8+ T cells sorted from blood, taken in a trial of the OX40 agonist ivuxolimab. The sequence was obtained from an adult with an advanced solid tumor such as melanoma, head and neck, liver or kidney cancer. V gene TRBV5-8 combines with J gene TRBJ1-1; D gene uncertain. The CDR3 bases are TGTGCCAGCAGCTCGCCAGAGTCCACTGAAGCTTTCTTT. Protein sequence: CASSSPESTEAFF.